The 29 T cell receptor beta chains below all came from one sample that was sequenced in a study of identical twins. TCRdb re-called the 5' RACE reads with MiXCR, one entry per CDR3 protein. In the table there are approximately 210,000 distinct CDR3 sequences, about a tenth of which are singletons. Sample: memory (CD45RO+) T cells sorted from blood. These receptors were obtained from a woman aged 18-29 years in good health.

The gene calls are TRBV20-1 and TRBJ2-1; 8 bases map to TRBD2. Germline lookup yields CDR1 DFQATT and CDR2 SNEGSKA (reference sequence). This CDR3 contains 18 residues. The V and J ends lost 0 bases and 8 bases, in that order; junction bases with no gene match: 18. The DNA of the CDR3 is TGCAGTGCTAGAGATCTACTAGCGGTTTCGCCCCTACACCATGAGCAGTTCTTC. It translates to CSARDLLAVSPLHHEQFF.

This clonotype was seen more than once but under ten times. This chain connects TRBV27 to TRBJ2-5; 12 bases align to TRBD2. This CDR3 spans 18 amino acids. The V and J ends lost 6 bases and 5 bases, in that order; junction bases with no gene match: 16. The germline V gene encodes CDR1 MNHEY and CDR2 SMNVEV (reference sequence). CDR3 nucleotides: TGTGCCAGCAGCTCCTCGCCTCGGACTAGCGGGAATGTTGAGACCCAGTACTTC. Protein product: CASSSSPRTSGNVETQYF.

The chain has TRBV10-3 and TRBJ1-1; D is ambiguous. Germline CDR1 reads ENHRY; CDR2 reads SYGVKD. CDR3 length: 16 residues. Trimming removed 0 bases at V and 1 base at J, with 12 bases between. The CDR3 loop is CAISESWRQENTEAFF. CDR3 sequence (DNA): TGTGCCATCAGTGAGTCTTGGAGACAAGAGAACACTGAAGCTTTCTTT.

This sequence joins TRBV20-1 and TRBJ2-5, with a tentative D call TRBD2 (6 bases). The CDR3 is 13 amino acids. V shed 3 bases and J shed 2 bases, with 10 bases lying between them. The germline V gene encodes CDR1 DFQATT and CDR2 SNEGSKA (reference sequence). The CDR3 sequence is CSASGAGQETQYF. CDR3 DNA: TGCAGTGCTAGTGGCGCGGGGCAAGAGACCCAGTACTTC.

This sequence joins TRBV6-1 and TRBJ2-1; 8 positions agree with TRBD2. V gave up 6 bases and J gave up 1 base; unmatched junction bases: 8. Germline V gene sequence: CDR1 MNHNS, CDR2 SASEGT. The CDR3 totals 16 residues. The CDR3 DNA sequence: TGTGCCAGCAGGGTAAGACTAGCGCCTTCCTACAATGAGCAGTTCTTC. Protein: CASRVRLAPSYNEQFF.

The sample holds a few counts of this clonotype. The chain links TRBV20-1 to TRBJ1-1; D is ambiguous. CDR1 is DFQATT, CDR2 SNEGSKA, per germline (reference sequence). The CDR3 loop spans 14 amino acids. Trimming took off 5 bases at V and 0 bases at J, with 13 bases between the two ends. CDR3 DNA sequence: TGCAGTGCTCCCCCGGTTGTGCTGAACACTGAAGCTTTCTTT. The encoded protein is CSAPPVVLNTEAFF.

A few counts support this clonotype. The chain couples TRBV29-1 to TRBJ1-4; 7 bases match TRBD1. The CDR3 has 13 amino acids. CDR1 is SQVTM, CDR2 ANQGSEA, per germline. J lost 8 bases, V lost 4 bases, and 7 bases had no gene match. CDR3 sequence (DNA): TGCAGCGTTGTCAAGGGGGCGGACGAAAAACTGTTTTTT. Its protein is CSVVKGADEKLFF.

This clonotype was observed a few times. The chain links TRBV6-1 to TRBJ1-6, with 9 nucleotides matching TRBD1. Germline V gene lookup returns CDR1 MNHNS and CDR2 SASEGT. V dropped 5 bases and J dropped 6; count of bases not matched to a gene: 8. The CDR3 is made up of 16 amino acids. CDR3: CASSTTGQGLNSPLHF. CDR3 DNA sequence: TGTGCCAGCAGTACGACCGGACAGGGGCTTAATTCACCCCTCCACTTT.

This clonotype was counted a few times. The CDR3 sequence is CASARSYNSPLHF. CDR3 in DNA: TGTGCCAGCGCTAGGTCCTATAATTCACCCCTCCACTTT. The rearrangement uses TRBV12-3 or TRBV12-4 and TRBJ1-6, with D uncertain. The CDR3 runs to 13 residues. Trimming shortened V by 8 bases and J by 1 base, and 6 bases separated the two germline ends.

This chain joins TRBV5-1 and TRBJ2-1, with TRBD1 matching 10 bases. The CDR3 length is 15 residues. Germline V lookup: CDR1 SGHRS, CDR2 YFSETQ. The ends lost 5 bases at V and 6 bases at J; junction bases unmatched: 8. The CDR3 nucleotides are TGCGCCAGCAGGTTTGGACAGGGGGTTCTCAATGAGCAGTTCTTC. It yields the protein CASRFGQGVLNEQFF.

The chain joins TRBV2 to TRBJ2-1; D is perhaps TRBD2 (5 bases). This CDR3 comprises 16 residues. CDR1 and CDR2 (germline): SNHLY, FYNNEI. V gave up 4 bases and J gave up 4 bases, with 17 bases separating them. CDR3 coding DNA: TGTGCCAGCAGTGGAGGACTGGAACCTACTTACAATGAGCAGTTCTTC. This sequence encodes CASSGGLEPTYNEQFF.

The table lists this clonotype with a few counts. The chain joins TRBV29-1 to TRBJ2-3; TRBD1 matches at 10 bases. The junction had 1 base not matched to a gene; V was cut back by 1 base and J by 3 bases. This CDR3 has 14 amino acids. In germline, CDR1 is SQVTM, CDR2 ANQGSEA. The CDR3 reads CSVEGGQGTDTQYF. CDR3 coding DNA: TGCAGCGTTGAAGGGGGACAGGGGACAGATACGCAGTATTTT.

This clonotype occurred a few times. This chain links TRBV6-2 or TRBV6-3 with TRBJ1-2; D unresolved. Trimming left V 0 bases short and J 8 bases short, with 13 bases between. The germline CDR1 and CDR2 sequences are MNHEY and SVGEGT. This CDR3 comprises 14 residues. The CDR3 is CASSYSTRTGGYTF. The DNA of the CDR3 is TGTGCCAGCAGTTACTCGACCAGGACTGGAGGCTACACCTTC.

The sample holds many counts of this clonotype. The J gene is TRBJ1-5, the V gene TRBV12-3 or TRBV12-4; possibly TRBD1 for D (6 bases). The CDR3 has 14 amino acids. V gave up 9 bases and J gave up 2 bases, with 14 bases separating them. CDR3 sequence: CASSQGKGNQPQHF. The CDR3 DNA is TGTGCCAGTTCACAGGGTAAAGGCAATCAGCCCCAGCATTTT.

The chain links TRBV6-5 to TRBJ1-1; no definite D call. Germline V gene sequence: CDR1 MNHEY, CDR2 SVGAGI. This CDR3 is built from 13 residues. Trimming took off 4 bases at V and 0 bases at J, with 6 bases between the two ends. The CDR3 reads CASSFVMNTEAFF. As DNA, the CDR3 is TGTGCCAGCAGTTTCGTAATGAACACTGAAGCTTTCTTT.

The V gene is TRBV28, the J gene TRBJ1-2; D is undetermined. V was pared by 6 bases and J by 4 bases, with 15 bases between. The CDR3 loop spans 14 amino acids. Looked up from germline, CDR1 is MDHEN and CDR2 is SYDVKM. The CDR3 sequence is CASRVLGDRYGYTF. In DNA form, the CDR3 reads TGTGCCAGCAGGGTCCTGGGAGACCGCTATGGCTACACCTTC.

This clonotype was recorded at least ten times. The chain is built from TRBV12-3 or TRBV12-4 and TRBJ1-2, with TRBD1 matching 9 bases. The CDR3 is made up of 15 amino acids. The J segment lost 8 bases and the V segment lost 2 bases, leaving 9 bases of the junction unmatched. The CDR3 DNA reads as TGTGCCAGCAGTTTAAGTAATACAGGGGGCGCGGGCTACACCTTC. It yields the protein CASSLSNTGGAGYTF.

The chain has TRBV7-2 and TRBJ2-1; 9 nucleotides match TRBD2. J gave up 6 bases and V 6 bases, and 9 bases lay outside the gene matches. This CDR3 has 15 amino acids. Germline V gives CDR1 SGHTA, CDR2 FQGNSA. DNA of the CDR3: TGTGCCAGCAGGGGTCCGGGACTAGCCGCCAATGAGCAGTTCTTC. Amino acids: CASRGPGLAANEQFF.

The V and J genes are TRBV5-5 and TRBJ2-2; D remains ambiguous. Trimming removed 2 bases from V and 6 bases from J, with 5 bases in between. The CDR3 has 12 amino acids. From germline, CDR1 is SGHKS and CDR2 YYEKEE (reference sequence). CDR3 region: CASSFVPGELFF. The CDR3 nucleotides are TGTGCCAGCAGCTTCGTCCCCGGGGAGCTGTTTTTT.

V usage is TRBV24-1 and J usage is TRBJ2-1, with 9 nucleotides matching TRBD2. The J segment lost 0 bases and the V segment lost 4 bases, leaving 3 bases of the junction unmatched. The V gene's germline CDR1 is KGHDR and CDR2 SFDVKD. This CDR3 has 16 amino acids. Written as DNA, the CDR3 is TGTGCCACCAGTGAGGGTAGCGGGAGCTCCTACAATGAGCAGTTCTTC. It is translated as CATSEGSGSSYNEQFF.

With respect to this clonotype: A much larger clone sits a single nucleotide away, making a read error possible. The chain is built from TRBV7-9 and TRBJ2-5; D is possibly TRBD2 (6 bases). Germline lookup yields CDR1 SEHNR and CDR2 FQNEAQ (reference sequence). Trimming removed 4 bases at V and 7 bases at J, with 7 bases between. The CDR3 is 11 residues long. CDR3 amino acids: CASSSGGTQYF. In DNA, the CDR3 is TGTGCCAGCAGCTCCGGGGGGACCCAGTACTTC.

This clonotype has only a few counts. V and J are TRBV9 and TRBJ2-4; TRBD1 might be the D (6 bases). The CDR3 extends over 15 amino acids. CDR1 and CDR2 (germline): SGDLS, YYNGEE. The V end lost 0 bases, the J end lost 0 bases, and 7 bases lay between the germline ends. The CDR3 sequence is CASSVEGVAKNIQYF. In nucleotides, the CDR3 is TGTGCCAGCAGCGTAGAGGGGGTAGCCAAAAACATTCAGTACTTC.

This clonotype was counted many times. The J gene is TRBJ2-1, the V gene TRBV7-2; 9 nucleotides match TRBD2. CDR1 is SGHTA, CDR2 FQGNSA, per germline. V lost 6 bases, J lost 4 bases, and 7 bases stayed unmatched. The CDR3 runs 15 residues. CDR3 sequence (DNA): TGTGCCAGCAGTCTGGGGACTAGCACTTACAATGAGCAGTTCTTC. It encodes CASSLGTSTYNEQFF.

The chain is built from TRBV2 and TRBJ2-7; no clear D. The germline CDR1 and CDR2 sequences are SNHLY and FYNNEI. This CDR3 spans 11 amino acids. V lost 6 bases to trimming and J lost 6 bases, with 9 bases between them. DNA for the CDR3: TGTGCCAGCAGAAGTCAGGTCGAGCAGTACTTC. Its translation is CASRSQVEQYF.

CDR3 region: CASSLFRAPDTQYF. The CDR3 region has the DNA TGTGCCAGCAGCTTGTTCAGGGCCCCAGATACGCAGTATTTT. The chain links TRBV5-4 to TRBJ2-3; perhaps TRBD1 as D (5 bases). This CDR3 region has 14 residues. The germline gives CDR1 SGHNT, CDR2 YYREEE (reference sequence). V was shortened by 1 base and J by 4 bases, with 10 bases between the two germline ends. The whole variable domain, remainder taken from reference TRBV5-4 and TRBJ2-3, is ETGVTQSPTHLIKTRGQQVTLRCSSQSGHNTVSWYQQALGQGPQFIFQYYREEENGRGNFPPRFSGLQFPNYSSELNVNALELDDSALYLCASSLFRAPDTQYFGPGTRLTVL.

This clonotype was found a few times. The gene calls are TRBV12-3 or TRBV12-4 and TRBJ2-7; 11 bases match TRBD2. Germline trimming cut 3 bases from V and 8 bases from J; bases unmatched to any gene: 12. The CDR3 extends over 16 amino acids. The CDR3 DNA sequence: TGTGCCAGCAGTTTGGAGGTTAGCGGGAGGGTTAGACAGCAGTACTTC. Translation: CASSLEVSGRVRQQYF.

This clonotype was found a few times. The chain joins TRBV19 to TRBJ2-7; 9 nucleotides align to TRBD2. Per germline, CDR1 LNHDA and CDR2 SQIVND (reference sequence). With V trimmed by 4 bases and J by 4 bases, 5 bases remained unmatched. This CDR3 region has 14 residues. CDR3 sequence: CASSTLAGAYEQYF. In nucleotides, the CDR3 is TGTGCCAGTAGTACCTTAGCGGGAGCTTACGAGCAGTACTTC.

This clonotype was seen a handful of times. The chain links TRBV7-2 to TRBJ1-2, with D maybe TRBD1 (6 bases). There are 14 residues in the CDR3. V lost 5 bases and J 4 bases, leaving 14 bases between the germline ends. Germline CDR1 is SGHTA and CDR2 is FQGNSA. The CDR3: CASSEGVSIYGYTF. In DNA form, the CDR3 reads TGTGCCAGCAGCGAGGGGGTTTCTATCTATGGCTACACCTTC.

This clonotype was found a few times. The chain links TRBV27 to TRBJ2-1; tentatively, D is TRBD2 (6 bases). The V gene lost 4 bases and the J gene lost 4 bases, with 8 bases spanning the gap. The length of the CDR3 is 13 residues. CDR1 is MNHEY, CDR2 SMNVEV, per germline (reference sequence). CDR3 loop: CASSSGVYNEQFF. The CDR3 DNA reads TGTGCCAGCAGTTCGGGAGTGTACAATGAGCAGTTCTTC.